The present T cell receptor (beta chain) was sequenced within a study of CD8+ T cells in alopecia areata. cDNA prepared by RNA extraction and subsequent reverse transcription served as the template for sequencing. Sequencing was performed with immunoSEQ multiplex PCR; in TCRdb, only in-frame clones are kept and a portion is missing. Of roughly 150,000 clones listed, roughly 53% are singletons. The V end was cut by 4 bases, the J end by 5 bases, with 13 bases between. Germline V gene data show CDR1 as SQVTM and CDR2 as ANQGSEA. This CDR3 is 13 amino acids long. This clonotype originated in a human donor with alopecia areata. The chain uses TRBV29-1 and TRBJ2-3, with no clear D. The sample consisted of CD4+ T cells sorted from blood, taken at week 0. The CDR3 region has the DNA TGCAGCGTTGGGTTCACAGAGAAAGATACGCAGTATTTT. Translation gives CSVGFTEKDTQYF.